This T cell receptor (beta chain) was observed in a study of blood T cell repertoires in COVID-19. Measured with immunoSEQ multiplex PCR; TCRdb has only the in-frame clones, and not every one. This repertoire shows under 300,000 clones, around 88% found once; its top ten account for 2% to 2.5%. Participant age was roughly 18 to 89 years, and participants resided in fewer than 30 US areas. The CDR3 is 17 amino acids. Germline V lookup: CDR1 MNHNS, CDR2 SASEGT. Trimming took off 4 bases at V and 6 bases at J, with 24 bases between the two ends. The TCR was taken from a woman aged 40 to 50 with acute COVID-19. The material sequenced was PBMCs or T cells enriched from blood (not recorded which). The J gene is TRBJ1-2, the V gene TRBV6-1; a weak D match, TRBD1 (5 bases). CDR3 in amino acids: CASSASIFEGAANGYTF. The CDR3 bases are TGTGCCAGCAGTGCCTCAATATTTGAAGGGGCCGCCAATGGCTACACCTTC.